This is a list of T cell receptor beta chains from one sample in a study of T-cell reconstitution after alpha-beta-depleted transplantation in children. TCRdb re-called the PCR reads with MiXCR, one entry per CDR3 protein. The data show about 480,000 distinct CDR3 sequences, under 15% seen once. This sample comprised PBMCs from the stem cell graft donor, obtained from the stem cell graft. These receptors were taken from a human donor who donated a stem cell graft to a child with combined immunodeficiency. Both conserved end residues are part of each CDR3. A D gene is named only where the DNA matches it firmly. Size values are once, few and many counts, or a class for expanded clones, and some rows have none.

V gene	clone size	D gene	J gene	CDR3 protein
TRBV27	many	TRBD2	TRBJ2-1	CASRPGGGSYNEQFF
TRBV24-1	many	TRBD1	TRBJ2-2	CATTSGTGVNTGELFF
TRBV7-6	NA	NA	TRBJ2-7	CASSRDGLYEQYF
TRBV28	many	TRBD1	TRBJ1-2	CASSFPGQGRVYGYTF
TRBV12-3/TRBV12-4	many	NA	TRBJ2-2	CASSLNRPGGELFF
TRBV27	few	NA	TRBJ2-2	CASNFGTNTGELFF
TRBV12-3/TRBV12-4	NA	NA	TRBJ2-1	CASSRKNEQFF
TRBV21-1	few	NA	TRBJ2-1	CASSKGDRGLFDEQFF
TRBV6-6	many	TRBD2	TRBJ2-1	CASSYSSGSLFF
TRBV15	few	NA	TRBJ1-4	CATSSAGRSTNEKLFF
TRBV7-9	few	TRBD1	TRBJ2-5	CASSGRDRGQETQYF
TRBV6-6	few	NA	TRBJ2-5	CASSPPQGTQYF
TRBV7-8	many	TRBD1	TRBJ2-1	CASSLRRDRVVEQFF
TRBV6-4	few	TRBD2	TRBJ2-3	CASREREHTDTQYF
TRBV6-1	NA	NA	TRBJ2-5	CASSEARGPQETQYF
TRBV7-9	few	TRBD1	TRBJ2-2	CAGRQGSGNTGELFF
TRBV5-1	many	NA	TRBJ2-4	CASSLVGKNIQYF
TRBV7-9	NA	NA	TRBJ1-2	CASSLRSYGGYTF
TRBV12-3/TRBV12-4	NA	NA	TRBJ2-3	CASSFAGHTDTQYF
TRBV6-1	NA	NA	TRBJ2-1	CASPGKGKYEQFF
TRBV6-2/TRBV6-3	few	NA	TRBJ1-5	CASSYNGFNQPQHF
TRBV29-1	few	NA	TRBJ1-2	CSVETQLKGYTF
TRBV20-1	NA	TRBD1	TRBJ2-2	CSASDPGQVNTGELFF
TRBV11-2	NA	TRBD2	TRBJ2-7	CASSLDLTSGSLDEQYF
TRBV7-2	few	NA	TRBJ2-5	CASSFTGSQETQYF
TRBV20-1	many	NA	TRBJ2-3	CSARGPWDTQYF
TRBV4-3	NA	NA	TRBJ2-1	CASSQDLLDSYNEQFF
TRBV29-1	few	TRBD1	TRBJ2-7	CSVVNSTGLGEQYF
TRBV7-2	few	NA	TRBJ2-1	CASGGKALWNEQFF
TRBV28	many	TRBD1	TRBJ1-5	CASLRQGLYQPQHF
TRBV29-1	many	TRBD2	TRBJ2-5	CSVVPLSGLAGVVETQYF